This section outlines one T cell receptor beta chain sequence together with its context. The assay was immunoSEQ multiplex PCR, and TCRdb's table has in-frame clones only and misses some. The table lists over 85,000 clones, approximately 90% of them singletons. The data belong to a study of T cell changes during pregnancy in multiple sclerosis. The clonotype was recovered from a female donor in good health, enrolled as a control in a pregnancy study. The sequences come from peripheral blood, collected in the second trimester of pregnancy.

CDR3 protein: CASSHGQGQRYGYTF. CDR3 nucleotide sequence: TGTGCCAGCTCACACGGACAGGGTCAGCGCTATGGCTACACCTTC. The rearrangement uses TRBV18 and TRBJ1-2, with 8 nucleotides matching TRBD1. The CDR3 is 15 residues long. The V segment lost 4 bases and the J segment 4 bases; nucleotides outside the gene matches: 8. CDR1 and CDR2 from the germline V gene are KGHSH and LQKENI.